This T cell receptor beta chain emerged from a study of blood T cell repertoires in COVID-19. The method was immunoSEQ multiplex PCR; TCRdb's version includes in-frame clones alone and lacks a portion of them. The sample holds approximately 480,000 clones, nearly 90% seen once. Those enrolled in Seattle joined during active infection and were followed longitudinally afterward. This TCR was recovered from a man aged 18 to 30 with COVID-19, enrolled during active disease. The sequenced material came from peripheral blood.

The CDR3 coding sequence is TGTGCCAGCAGCCCCTCGGGGAGGGAGAACACTGAAGCTTTCTTT. This gives the protein CASSPSGRENTEAFF. The chain is built from TRBV3-1 (or the pseudogene TRBV3-2) and TRBJ1-1, with unresolved D. This CDR3 is built from 15 residues. V was pared by 4 bases and J by 1 base, with 13 bases between. CDR1 and CDR2 (germline): LGHDT, YNNKEL (reference sequence).